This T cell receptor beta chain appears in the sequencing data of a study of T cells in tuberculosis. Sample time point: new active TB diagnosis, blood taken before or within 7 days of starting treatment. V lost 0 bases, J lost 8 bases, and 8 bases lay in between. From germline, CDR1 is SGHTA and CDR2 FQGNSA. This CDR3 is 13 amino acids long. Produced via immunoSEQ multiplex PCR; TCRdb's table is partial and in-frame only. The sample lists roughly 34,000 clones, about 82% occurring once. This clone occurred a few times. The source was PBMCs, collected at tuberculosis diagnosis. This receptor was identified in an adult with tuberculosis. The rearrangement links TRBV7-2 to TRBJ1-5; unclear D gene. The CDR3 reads CASSLAFTEPQHF. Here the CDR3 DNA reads TGTGCCAGCAGCTTAGCGTTTACAGAGCCCCAGCATTTT.